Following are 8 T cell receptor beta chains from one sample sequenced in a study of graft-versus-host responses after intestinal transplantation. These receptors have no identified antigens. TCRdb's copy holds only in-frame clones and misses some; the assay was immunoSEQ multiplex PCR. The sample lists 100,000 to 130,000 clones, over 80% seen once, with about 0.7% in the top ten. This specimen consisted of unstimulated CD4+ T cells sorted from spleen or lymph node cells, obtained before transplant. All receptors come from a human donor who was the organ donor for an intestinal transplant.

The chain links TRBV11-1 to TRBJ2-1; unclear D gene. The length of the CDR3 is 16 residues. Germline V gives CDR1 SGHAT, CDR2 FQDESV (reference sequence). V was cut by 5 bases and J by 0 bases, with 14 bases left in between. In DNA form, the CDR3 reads TGTGCCAGCAGCGACACCAGGAAGGGCTCCTACAATGAGCAGTTCTTC. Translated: CASSDTRKGSYNEQFF.

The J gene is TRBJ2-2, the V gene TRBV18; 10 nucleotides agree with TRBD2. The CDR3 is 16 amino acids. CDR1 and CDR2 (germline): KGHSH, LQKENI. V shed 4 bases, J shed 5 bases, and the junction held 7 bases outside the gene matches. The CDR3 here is CASSRSTSGATGELFF. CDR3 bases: TGTGCCAGCTCACGGAGCACTAGCGGGGCAACCGGGGAGCTGTTTTTT.

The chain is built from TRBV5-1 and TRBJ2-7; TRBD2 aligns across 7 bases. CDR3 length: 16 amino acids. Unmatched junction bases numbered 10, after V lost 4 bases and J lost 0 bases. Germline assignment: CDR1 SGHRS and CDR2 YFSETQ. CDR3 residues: CASSPQALANSYEQYF. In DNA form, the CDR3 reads TGCGCCAGCAGCCCCCAAGCACTAGCGAACTCCTACGAGCAGTACTTC.

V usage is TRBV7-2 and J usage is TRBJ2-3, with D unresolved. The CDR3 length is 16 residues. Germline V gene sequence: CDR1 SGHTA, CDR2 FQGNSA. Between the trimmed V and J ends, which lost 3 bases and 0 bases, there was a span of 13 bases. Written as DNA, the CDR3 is TGTGCCAGCAGCTTCAAGGGAACATCGAGCACAGATACGCAGTATTTT. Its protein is CASSFKGTSSTDTQYF.

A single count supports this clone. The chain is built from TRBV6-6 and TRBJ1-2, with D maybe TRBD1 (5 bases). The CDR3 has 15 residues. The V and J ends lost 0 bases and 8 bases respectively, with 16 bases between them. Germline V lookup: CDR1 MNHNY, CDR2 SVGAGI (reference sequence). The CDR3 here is CASSYSRQPRRGYTF. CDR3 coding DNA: TGTGCCAGCAGTTACTCGAGACAGCCCCGCAGGGGCTACACCTTC.

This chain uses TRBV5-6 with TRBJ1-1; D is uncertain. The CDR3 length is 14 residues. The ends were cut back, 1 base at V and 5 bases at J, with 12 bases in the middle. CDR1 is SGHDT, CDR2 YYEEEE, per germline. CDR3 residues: CASSLYWASTEAFF. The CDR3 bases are TGTGCCAGCAGCTTGTACTGGGCTTCGACTGAAGCTTTCTTT. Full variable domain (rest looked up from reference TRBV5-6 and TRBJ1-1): DAGVTQSPTHLIKTRGQQVTLRCSPKSGHDTVSWYQQALGQGPQFIFQYYEEEERQRGNFPDRFSGHQFPNYSSELNVNALLLGDSALYLCASSLYWASTEAFFGQGTRLTVV.

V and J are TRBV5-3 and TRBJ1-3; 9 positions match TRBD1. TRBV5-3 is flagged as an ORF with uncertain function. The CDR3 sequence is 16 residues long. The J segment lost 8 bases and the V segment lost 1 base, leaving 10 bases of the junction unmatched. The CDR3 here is CARSLSYRDRDDTIYF. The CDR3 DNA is TGTGCCAGAAGCTTGTCCTACCGGGACAGGGATGACACCATATATTTT.

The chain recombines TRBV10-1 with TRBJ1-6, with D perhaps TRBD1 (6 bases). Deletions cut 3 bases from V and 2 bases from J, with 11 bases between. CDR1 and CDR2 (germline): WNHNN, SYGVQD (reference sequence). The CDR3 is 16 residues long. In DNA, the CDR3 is TGCGCCAGCAGTGAAGGGGGTTTCGCCTATAATTCACCCCTCCACTTT. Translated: CASSEGGFAYNSPLHF.